Below are 32 T cell receptor beta chains sequenced from a single sample in a study of vaccination and CD4 T cells after COVID-19 (dated 2022 in TCRdb). Library construction relied on PCR. Sequencing used an Illumina iSeq 100. TCRdb reprocessed the public reads (quality trimming at Q25 with fastp, clone calling with MiXCR) and kept in-frame beta chains. Each entry is one CDR3 protein sequence, shown with its most common DNA and genes. Within this sample are some 33,000 distinct CDR3 sequences, with around 35% of them counted one time only. Roughly 6.2% of the sample goes to the ten largest clones. What this sample's time point label stands for: late sampling 161 to 241 days after vaccination in three convalescent patients. The specimen was CD4+ T cells from blood, collected about 7 months after SARS-CoV-2 vaccination. These receptors all come from a human donor who had recovered from COVID-19.

The chain combines TRBV20-1 with TRBJ2-2; D gene uncertain. Looked up from germline, CDR1 is DFQATT and CDR2 is SNEGSKA (reference sequence). The V and J ends lost 6 bases and 3 bases respectively, with 14 bases between them. The CDR3 has 14 amino acids. Here the CDR3 reads CSAAPSAYTGELFF. For the CDR3, the DNA is TGCAGTGCGGCTCCCAGCGCATACACCGGGGAGCTGTTTTTT.

The chain links TRBV12-3 or TRBV12-4 to TRBJ1-1; D possibly corresponds to TRBD1 (5 bases). The germline V and J ends were trimmed by 6 bases and 1 base, with 9 bases remaining between them. The CDR3 has 13 amino acids. The CDR3 DNA reads as TGTGCCAGCAGCCCCGGACAGAACACTGAAGCTTTCTTT. Translating gives CASSPGQNTEAFF.

The chain carries TRBV7-9 and TRBJ2-5; D unresolved. CDR1 SEHNR and CDR2 FQNEAQ come from the germline V gene (reference sequence). The CDR3 contains 15 residues. The V and J ends lost 1 base and 0 bases respectively, with 9 bases between them. The chain's CDR3 is CASSLGTRYQETQYF. The DNA of the CDR3 is TGTGCCAGCAGCTTAGGGACGAGGTACCAAGAGACCCAGTACTTC.

The rearrangement joins TRBV4-1 to TRBJ1-5; the match to TRBD1 covers 7 bases. Germline-derived CDR1 and CDR2 are MGHRA and YSYEKL. CDR3 length: 16 residues. After removal of 1 base from V and 9 bases from J, the junction contained 12 bases not matched to a gene. The CDR3 DNA follows: TGCGCCAGCAGCCAAGTAGGACGGCCCAGGGGGGGGCCCCAGCATTTT. Translation: CASSQVGRPRGGPQHF.

This chain joins TRBV7-2 and TRBJ2-7, with 7 bases that match TRBD2. The trim removed 2 bases at V and 4 bases at J, leaving 2 bases unmatched. Germline V gene lookup returns CDR1 SGHTA and CDR2 FQGNSA. The CDR3 contains 13 residues. The CDR3 DNA sequence: TGTGCCAGCAGCTTACCCGGGGGGTACGAGCAGTACTTC. Translation: CASSLPGGYEQYF.

This clonotype has more than one count but fewer than ten. The chain is built from TRBV15 and TRBJ2-3; no definite D call. Trimming took 1 base from V and 0 from J, leaving 8 bases between them. CDR1 is LNHNV, CDR2 YYDKDF, per germline (reference sequence). This CDR3 contains 15 residues. CDR3 nucleotides: TGTGCCACCAGCAGAGGAGGCGGAAGCACAGATACGCAGTATTTT. It yields the protein CATSRGGGSTDTQYF. The complete variable domain, with remaining parts taken from reference TRBV15 and TRBJ2-3, reads DAMVIQNPRYQVTQFGKPVTLSCSQTLNHNVMYWYQQKSSQAPKLLFHYYDKDFNNEADTPDNFQSRRPNTSFCFLDIRSPGLGDTAMYLCATSRGGGSTDTQYFGPGTRLTVL.

There are a few counts of this clonotype. This chain joins TRBV6-2 or TRBV6-3 and TRBJ2-7, with D unclear. The ends were cut back, 2 bases at V and 0 bases at J, with 8 bases in the middle. This CDR3 is built from 14 residues. Germline V gene sequence: CDR1 MNHEY, CDR2 SVGEGT. In nucleotides, the CDR3 is TGTGCCAGCAGTTACCGTGCCACCTCCTACGAGCAGTACTTC. Its translation is CASSYRATSYEQYF.

This clonotype was detected a few times. DNA for the CDR3: TGCAGCGTTGATAGGACTAATACAAACAATGAGCAGTTCTTC. Translating it yields CSVDRTNTNNEQFF. The V gene is TRBV29-1, the J gene TRBJ2-1; TRBD2 might be the D (6 bases). The germline gives CDR1 SQVTM, CDR2 ANQGSEA. V was trimmed by 3 bases and J by 5 bases, leaving 14 bases between them. CDR3 size: 14 residues.

This clonotype was seen a handful of times. One end of the junction varies from germline; a read error may be responsible. DNA for the CDR3: TGCGCCAGCAGCTACAGGACAGGGGGCAACCAGCCCCAGCATTTT. It translates to CASSYRTGGNQPQHF. The rearrangement uses TRBV4-1 and TRBJ1-5, with 11 bases matching TRBD1. The CDR3 length is 15 residues. The germline V gene encodes CDR1 MGHRA and CDR2 YSYEKL.

V and J are TRBV15 and TRBJ2-7, with 16 bases identical to TRBD2. Germline values: CDR1 LNHNV, CDR2 YYDKDF (reference sequence). Trimming at V came to 5 bases and at J to 3 bases, leaving 7 bases not matched to a gene. This CDR3 is built from 17 residues. CDR3 amino acids: CATSWGLAGGPGYEQYF. The CDR3 nucleotides read TGTGCCACCAGCTGGGGACTAGCGGGAGGGCCGGGCTACGAGCAGTACTTC.

This clonotype was recorded a few times. This chain connects TRBV7-9 to TRBJ1-2; no clear D gene. CDR3 length equals 13 residues. Germline CDR1 and CDR2: SEHNR and FQNEAQ (reference sequence). Trimming removed 6 bases at V and 2 bases at J, with 10 bases between. The CDR3: CASRGERNYGYTF. Here the CDR3 DNA reads TGTGCCAGCAGAGGAGAACGGAACTATGGCTACACCTTC.

The rearrangement links TRBV10-3 to TRBJ1-2, with a tentative D call TRBD1 (5 bases). CDR3 length: 16 amino acids. Germline V gene lookup returns CDR1 ENHRY and CDR2 SYGVKD. The V gene lost 4 bases and the J gene lost 4 bases, with 19 bases spanning the gap. DNA for the CDR3: TGTGCCATCAGTGTAAGGGCCGACAGCCCTAGCTATGGCTACACCTTC. This translates into CAISVRADSPSYGYTF.

V usage is TRBV7-3 and J usage is TRBJ2-1, with D perhaps matching TRBD1 or TRBD2 (6 bases each). The CDR3 totals 13 residues. Germline CDR1 and CDR2: SGHTA and FQGTGA. The V and J ends lost 1 base and 7 bases respectively, with 8 bases between them. CDR3 amino acids: CASSLKGGNEQFF. The CDR3 DNA sequence: TGTGCCAGCAGCTTAAAGGGGGGAAATGAGCAGTTCTTC.

This clonotype was counted a few times. The V gene is TRBV5-6, the J gene TRBJ1-2; a possible D gene is TRBD1 (5 bases). Trimming shortened V by 6 bases and J by 6 bases, and 15 bases separated the two germline ends. This CDR3 region has 13 residues. Germline V lookup: CDR1 SGHDT, CDR2 YYEEEE. The CDR3 protein is CASNSDSLDGYTF. The CDR3 DNA reads as TGTGCCAGCAACTCAGACAGCCTAGATGGCTACACCTTC.

This chain links TRBV27 with TRBJ2-7, with D possibly called TRBD1 or TRBD2 (5 bases each). The CDR3 has 14 amino acids. Trimming cost V 3 bases and J 0 bases, with 9 bases left between them. Germline CDR1 MNHEY, CDR2 SMNVEV (reference sequence). Here the CDR3 DNA reads TGTGCCAGCAGTTTCGGGGCGTCCTCCTACGAGCAGTACTTC. Protein: CASSFGASSYEQYF.

The chain employs TRBV28 and TRBJ2-1; TRBD2 agrees at 8 bases. Germline V gene lookup returns CDR1 MDHEN and CDR2 SYDVKM. J was trimmed by 7 bases and V by 2 bases; bases with no gene match: 4. The CDR3 is 14 amino acids. CDR3 coding DNA: TGTGCCAGCAGTTTAGGCGGGAGGTCGAATGAGCAGTTCTTC. The encoded protein is CASSLGGRSNEQFF.

This clonotype was counted only a few times. This chain uses TRBV19 with TRBJ1-2; D is unresolved. Germline loops: CDR1 LNHDA, CDR2 SQIVND (reference sequence). V was shortened by 7 bases and J by 4 bases, with 10 bases between the two germline ends. This CDR3 has 12 amino acids. CDR3 in DNA: TGTGCCAGTACTTCGACTCTCTATGGCTACACCTTC. Its protein is CASTSTLYGYTF.

The rearrangement uses TRBV10-3 and TRBJ2-1, with 10 bases identical to TRBD2. V was clipped by 3 bases and J by 9 bases; unmatched bases: 8. CDR3 length equals 15 residues. The V gene's germline CDR1 is ENHRY and CDR2 SYGVKD. The CDR3 DNA sequence: TGTGCCATCAGTGAACGTAGCGGGAGGTCGCCTGAGCAGTTCTTC. This codes for CAISERSGRSPEQFF.

This clonotype has just a few counts. V gene TRBV20-1 combines with J gene TRBJ1-2; D gene uncertain. The ends were cut back, 0 bases at V and 3 bases at J, with 11 bases in the middle. The germline CDR1 and CDR2 sequences are DFQATT and SNEGSKA (reference sequence). The CDR3 is made up of 14 amino acids. CDR3 sequence (DNA): TGCAGTGCTAGAGATGTAGGCGAGGACTATGGCTACACCTTC. It codes for CSARDVGEDYGYTF.

This clonotype was seen a handful of times. The chain links TRBV5-4 to TRBJ1-5; the D gene is possibly TRBD1 (6 bases). CDR1 and CDR2 (germline): SGHNT, YYREEE (reference sequence). V lost 1 base, J lost 4 bases, and 9 bases lay in between. The CDR3 spans 14 residues. The CDR3 spells CASSLKGGNQPQHF. CDR3 DNA: TGTGCCAGCAGCTTGAAGGGGGGAAATCAGCCCCAGCATTTT.

V and J are TRBV7-2 and TRBJ1-1, with a weak D call TRBD1 (5 bases). Germline CDR1 is SGHTA and CDR2 is FQGNSA. The CDR3 is 14 amino acids. Deletions cut 5 bases from V and 4 bases from J, with 14 bases between. CDR3 region: CASSLDRGSTEAFF. The CDR3 bases are TGTGCCAGCAGCCTCGACAGAGGGAGCACTGAAGCTTTCTTT.

The chain links TRBV20-1 to TRBJ1-1; maybe TRBD1 (5 bases). CDR1 and CDR2 (germline): DFQATT, SNEGSKA (reference sequence). The CDR3 runs 14 residues. V was trimmed by 4 bases and J by 2 bases, leaving 14 bases between them. CDR3 region: CSAKQPGLNTEAFF. The DNA for the CDR3 is TGCAGTGCTAAGCAACCGGGGCTCAACACTGAAGCTTTCTTT.

The rearrangement links TRBV20-1 to TRBJ1-6; a possible D gene is TRBD1 (5 bases). Germline values: CDR1 DFQATT, CDR2 SNEGSKA (reference sequence). This CDR3 contains 14 residues. V shed 6 bases and J shed 6 bases, with 15 bases lying between them. The chain's CDR3 is CSAANWGLNSPLHF. In DNA form, the CDR3 reads TGCAGTGCCGCCAACTGGGGACTTAATTCACCCCTCCACTTT.

The genes are TRBV19 and TRBJ2-3; TRBD2 might be the D (6 bases). The ends were cut back, 3 bases at V and 4 bases at J, with 8 bases in the middle. This CDR3 region has 13 residues. Germline V gene data show CDR1 as LNHDA and CDR2 as SQIVND (reference sequence). The CDR3 reads CASSIGEADTQYF. CDR3 nucleotides: TGTGCCAGTAGTATCGGGGAGGCAGATACGCAGTATTTT. Variable domain in full (rest from reference TRBV19 and TRBJ2-3): DGGITQSPKYLFRKEGQNVTLSCEQNLNHDAMYWYRQDPGQGLRLIYYSQIVNDFQKGDIAEGYSVSREKKESFPLTVTSAQKNPTAFYLCASSIGEADTQYFGPGTRLTVL.

The V gene is TRBV6-5, the J gene TRBJ1-2; D might be TRBD1 (5 bases). The germline V gene has CDR1 MNHEY and CDR2 SVGAGI. V was shortened by 0 bases and J by 4 bases, with 9 bases between the two germline ends. The CDR3 spans 14 residues. The CDR3 DNA is TGTGCCAGCAGTTACTCTCAGGGAACCTATGGCTACACCTTC. Its translation: CASSYSQGTYGYTF.

This chain connects TRBV19 to TRBJ2-5; D gene uncertain. Trimming pared 5 bases from V and 5 bases from J, leaving 12 bases between. From germline, CDR1 is LNHDA and CDR2 SQIVND (reference sequence). The CDR3 consists of 13 residues. In nucleotides, the CDR3 is TGTGCCAGTAGTGGTTTAGGTAGGGAGACCCAGTACTTC. It encodes CASSGLGRETQYF.

Only one count was recorded for this clonotype. The chain joins TRBV5-4 to TRBJ2-3, with 8 bases aligning to TRBD2. There are 15 residues in the CDR3. The V and J ends lost 3 bases and 5 bases, in that order; junction bases with no gene match: 8. Germline V lookup: CDR1 SGHNT, CDR2 YYREEE (reference sequence). The CDR3 protein is CASSSTSGSRDTQYF. In DNA form, the CDR3 reads TGTGCCAGCAGCTCTACGAGCGGGAGTAGAGATACGCAGTATTTT.

The gene calls are TRBV20-1 and TRBJ2-7; unclear D gene. The CDR3 is 11 residues long. Trimming took 1 base from V and 1 from J, leaving 2 bases between them. Germline V lookup: CDR1 DFQATT, CDR2 SNEGSKA (reference sequence). CDR3 sequence reads: CSARGSYEQYF. CDR3 DNA sequence: TGCAGTGCTAGAGGGTCCTACGAGCAGTACTTC.

The chain carries TRBV6-2 or TRBV6-3 and TRBJ2-5, with 11 bases lining up with TRBD2. Trimming cost V 5 bases and J 5 bases; bases outside gene matches: 13. The CDR3 has 17 amino acids. The germline V gene has CDR1 MNHEY and CDR2 SVGEGT. The CDR3 loop reads CASSGLLSGRAYETQYF. For the CDR3, the DNA is TGTGCCAGCAGTGGATTACTTAGCGGGAGGGCCTATGAGACCCAGTACTTC.

The chain carries TRBV4-1 and TRBJ1-5; D remains ambiguous. V lost 6 bases to trimming and J lost 9 bases, with 21 bases between them. The CDR3 extends over 15 amino acids. Germline lookup yields CDR1 MGHRA and CDR2 YSYEKL. The CDR3 is CASRHQEPSSAPQHF. CDR3 DNA sequence: TGCGCCAGCAGGCACCAGGAGCCCAGCAGTGCGCCCCAGCATTTT.

V and J are TRBV28 and TRBJ2-7; no definite D call. V was trimmed by 3 bases and J by 2 bases, leaving 14 bases between them. This CDR3 contains 15 residues. CDR1 is MDHEN and CDR2 is SYDVKM in the germline V gene. CDR3 bases: TGTGCCAGCAGTTTCGGGCCCTCGCCCACCTACGAGCAGTACTTC. Amino acids: CASSFGPSPTYEQYF.

The chain employs TRBV6-1 and TRBJ1-2; 8 positions match TRBD1. V gave up 6 bases and J gave up 5 bases; unmatched junction bases: 17. CDR1 is MNHNS, CDR2 SASEGT, per germline. The CDR3 runs 17 residues. As DNA, the CDR3 is TGTGCCAGCAGCCTTCACGAACGGACAGGGTCCCTTTATGGCTACACCTTC. Encoded protein: CASSLHERTGSLYGYTF.